The 31 T cell receptor beta chains below all came from one sample that was sequenced in a study of identical twins. In TCRdb, the 5' RACE reads were re-called with MiXCR into one record per CDR3 protein. The sample lists 550,000 to 800,000 distinct CDR3 sequences; roughly 6.6% were seen once. The data were also submitted as part of a second study, on yellow fever vaccine responses in identical twins.

Material for sequencing was PBMCs. These receptors all come from a young woman in good health.

The chain uses TRBV10-3 and TRBJ1-5, with unresolved D. In germline, CDR1 is ENHRY, CDR2 SYGVKD. V dropped 7 bases and J dropped 5 bases, with 12 bases sitting between them. The CDR3 loop spans 13 amino acids. This chain's CDR3 is CAITRAKDQPQHF. The CDR3 bases are TGTGCCATCACCCGGGCCAAAGATCAGCCCCAGCATTTT.

This clonotype was counted at least ten times. The chain has TRBV11-1 and TRBJ2-2; TRBD2 matches at 12 bases. V gave up 2 bases and J gave up 4 bases; unmatched junction bases: 8. In germline, CDR1 is SGHAT, CDR2 FQDESV (reference sequence). The CDR3 is 18 residues long. As DNA, the CDR3 is TGTGCCAGCAGCTTACGACTAGCGGGAGACTTGGCCACCGGGGAGCTGTTTTTT. Protein sequence: CASSLRLAGDLATGELFF.

This clonotype was counted a few times. J is TRBJ1-6 and V is TRBV28, with a tentative D call TRBD1 (5 bases). Germline V CDR1 and CDR2: MDHEN, SYDVKM. The V gene lost 6 bases and the J gene lost 0 bases, with 12 bases spanning the gap. This CDR3 is 16 amino acids long. The CDR3 loop is CASSRPGSSYNSPLHF. CDR3 nucleotide sequence: TGTGCCAGCAGCCGTCCAGGGAGCTCCTATAATTCACCCCTCCACTTT. Drawing the rest from reference TRBV28 and TRBJ1-6, the complete variable domain is DVKVTQSSRYLVKRTGEKVFLECVQDMDHENMFWYRQDPGLGLRLIYFSYDVKMKEKGDIPEGYSVSREKKERFSLILESASTNQTSMYLCASSRPGSSYNSPLHFGNGTRLTVT.

A few counts support this clonotype. The rearrangement joins TRBV6-5 to TRBJ1-1, with 8 bases fitting TRBD1. This CDR3 has 14 residues. In germline, CDR1 is MNHEY, CDR2 SVGAGI. The J segment lost 11 bases and the V segment lost 0 bases, leaving 8 bases of the junction unmatched. CDR3 DNA sequence: TGTGCCAGCAGTTACTCGGGGCCAGGGGGCGCGGCTTTCTTT. This encodes CASSYSGPGGAAFF.

The table lists this clonotype with a few counts. The chain links TRBV27 to TRBJ1-2, with 11 bases identical to TRBD1. CDR3 length: 14 residues. CDR1 is MNHEY, CDR2 SMNVEV, per germline (reference sequence). The V segment lost 5 bases and the J segment 4 bases; nucleotides outside the gene matches: 3. The CDR3 coding sequence is TGTGCCAGCAGTGGACAGGGGGCTAGCTATGGCTACACCTTC. The encoded protein is CASSGQGASYGYTF.

This clonotype showed up just a few times. The rearrangement links TRBV24-1 to TRBJ2-5; tentatively, D is TRBD1 or TRBD2 (6 bases each). CDR1 is KGHDR and CDR2 is SFDVKD in the germline V gene. V was trimmed by 3 bases and J by 5 bases, leaving 12 bases between them. There are 14 residues in the CDR3. The chain's CDR3 is CATSDPKGGETQYF. CDR3 nucleotide sequence: TGTGCCACCAGTGATCCCAAAGGGGGGGAGACCCAGTACTTC.

This clonotype was counted ten times or more. The rearrangement joins TRBV29-1 to TRBJ1-1; TRBD1 matches at 8 bases. V shed 6 bases and J 2 bases; nucleotides not matched to a gene: 5. Germline V gene data show CDR1 as SQVTM and CDR2 as ANQGSEA. The CDR3 loop spans 13 amino acids. Here the CDR3 reads CSVEGQANTEAFF. In DNA form, the CDR3 reads TGCAGCGTAGAGGGACAGGCCAACACTGAAGCTTTCTTT.

This clonotype was counted only a few times. Its ends do not fully match the called genes, so a read error is possible. The V call is TRBV7-9, the J call TRBJ1-1, with a tentative D call TRBD1 (5 bases). Germline assignment: CDR1 SEHNR and CDR2 FQNEAQ (reference sequence). There are 12 residues in the CDR3. For the CDR3, the DNA is TGTGCCAGCAGTGGGACGCAACCTGAAGTTTTCTTT. It yields the protein CASSGTQPEVFF.

The J gene is TRBJ2-2, the V gene TRBV3-1, with D perhaps matching TRBD2 (5 bases). Between the trimmed V and J ends, which lost 2 bases and 2 bases, there was a span of 12 bases. Germline V gives CDR1 LGHDT, CDR2 YNNKEL (reference sequence). This CDR3 has 16 amino acids. As DNA, the CDR3 is TGTGCCAGCAGCCAACTAAGCGGAGCTAACACCGGGGAGCTGTTTTTT. This sequence encodes CASSQLSGANTGELFF.

This clonotype was seen ten or more times. The chain is built from TRBV20-1 and TRBJ1-1, with D perhaps matching TRBD1 (5 bases). The CDR3 contains 13 residues. Trimming pared 6 bases from V and 0 bases from J, leaving 11 bases between. Germline CDR1 is DFQATT and CDR2 is SNEGSKA (reference sequence). CDR3 DNA: TGCAGTGCGAAGGGACGACTGAACACTGAAGCTTTCTTT. Amino acid sequence: CSAKGRLNTEAFF.

This clonotype was seen more than once but under ten times. The rearrangement joins TRBV29-1 to TRBJ2-7; no clear D. Deletions cut 2 bases from V and 2 bases from J, with 13 bases between. This CDR3 has 14 amino acids. Germline V lookup: CDR1 SQVTM, CDR2 ANQGSEA. The CDR3 DNA follows: TGCAGCGTTGAAAAAGGCACGGTGACCTACGAGCAGTACTTC. Its protein is CSVEKGTVTYEQYF.

This clonotype was counted a few times. The rearrangement links TRBV28 to TRBJ2-2, with 8 bases that match TRBD1. Germline V gives CDR1 MDHEN, CDR2 SYDVKM. The CDR3 spans 13 residues. The J segment lost 15 bases and the V segment lost 2 bases, leaving 8 bases of the junction unmatched. CDR3 in amino acids: CASSLNGQDRVFF. Written as DNA, the CDR3 is TGTGCCAGCAGTTTAAACGGGCAGGACAGGGTGTTTTTT.

Ten or more counts support this clonotype. J is TRBJ2-4 and V is TRBV7-9; D may correspond to TRBD1 or TRBD2 (7 bases each). There are 16 residues in the CDR3. V lost 1 base and J lost 6, with 16 bases in between. Germline values: CDR1 SEHNR, CDR2 FQNEAQ (reference sequence). The CDR3 region is CASSLGKTGRGNIQYF. DNA of the CDR3: TGTGCCAGCAGCTTAGGAAAGACAGGGAGGGGAAACATTCAGTACTTC.

This clonotype was counted at least ten times. The chain carries TRBV12-3 or TRBV12-4 and TRBJ2-2, with D unresolved. The CDR3 sequence is 13 residues long. V was shortened by 3 bases and J by 6 bases, with 8 bases between the two germline ends. In DNA, the CDR3 is TGTGCCAGCAGTTTTCTTTGGGCCGGGGAGCTGTTTTTT. This encodes CASSFLWAGELFF.

This clonotype was picked up many times. V gene TRBV5-4 combines with J gene TRBJ1-1, with D perhaps matching TRBD1 (5 bases). The germline gives CDR1 SGHNT, CDR2 YYREEE (reference sequence). Deletions cut 4 bases from V and 2 bases from J, with 15 bases between. This CDR3 is built from 15 residues. The CDR3 spells CASSPPGTYNTEAFF. Here the CDR3 DNA reads TGTGCCAGCAGCCCTCCAGGGACTTACAACACTGAAGCTTTCTTT.

This sequence joins TRBV7-6 and TRBJ2-5; the match to TRBD1 covers 11 bases. Germline V gives CDR1 SGHVS, CDR2 FNYEAQ. The junction had 6 bases not matched to a gene; V was cut back by 6 bases and J by 3 bases. There are 15 residues in the CDR3. DNA of the CDR3: TGTGCCAGCAGTTTCGGGACAGGGGGAAAAGAGACCCAGTACTTC. It encodes CASSFGTGGKETQYF.

This clonotype showed up just once. This could be a read error, since a much larger clone is one nucleotide away. CDR3 sequence: CASSSRGQGAYNEQLF. The CDR3 coding sequence is TGCGCCAGCAGCTCCCGGGGACAGGGGGCTTACAATGAGCAGCTCTTC. J is TRBJ2-1 and V is TRBV5-1, with 12 bases that match TRBD1. Germline CDR1 and CDR2: SGHRS and YFSETQ. This CDR3 spans 16 amino acids.

As regards this clonotype: Since the CDR3 does not end with the conserved phenylalanine or tryptophan, this likely comes from a read error. It is unclear where the CDR3 begins or ends on the DNA, so no DNA is shown, and the CDR3 is as TCRdb lists it. This chain uses TRBV28 with TRBJ1-2. The CDR3 is 10 amino acids in total, end residues counted. Germline lookup yields CDR1 MDHEN and CDR2 SYDVKM. The CDR3 loop reads CASSPTSSTL.

This clonotype was seen many times. This chain links TRBV7-3 with TRBJ2-7, with TRBD2 as a possible D gene (6 bases). Between the trimmed V and J ends, which lost 2 bases and 5 bases, there was a span of 10 bases. There are 13 residues in the CDR3. Looked up from germline, CDR1 is SGHTA and CDR2 is FQGTGA. Written as DNA, the CDR3 is TGTGCCAGCAGCTTACTCGGGAGCGACGAGCAGTACTTC. Residues: CASSLLGSDEQYF.

This clonotype showed up many times. The rearrangement uses TRBV4-2 and TRBJ1-6, with 10 positions matching TRBD1. The CDR3 is 16 residues long. Germline loops: CDR1 LGHNA, CDR2 YNFKEQ. Trimming removed 4 bases from V and 6 bases from J; junction bases left unmatched: 6. The CDR3 protein is CASSPGTGASNSPLHF. The CDR3 DNA sequence: TGTGCCAGCAGCCCGGGGACAGGGGCAAGTAATTCACCCCTCCACTTT.

This clonotype occurred many times. The chain carries TRBV29-1 and TRBJ2-3; D may be TRBD1 (6 bases). Germline CDR1 reads SQVTM; CDR2 reads ANQGSEA. CDR3 length: 13 residues. V shed 6 bases and J shed 6 bases, with 16 bases lying between them. The CDR3 DNA reads as TGCAGCGTCAAACAGGGTTCGTTGGATACGCAGTATTTT. Translating gives CSVKQGSLDTQYF.

This clonotype was seen at least ten times. The J gene is TRBJ2-3, the V gene TRBV27, with TRBD1 as a possible D gene (6 bases). Deletions cut 0 bases from V and 0 bases from J, with 10 bases between. This CDR3 is built from 16 residues. Germline CDR1 and CDR2: MNHEY and SMNVEV (reference sequence). The chain's CDR3 is CASSLSGTTSTDTQYF. CDR3 sequence (DNA): TGTGCCAGCAGTTTATCGGGGACAACTAGCACAGATACGCAGTATTTT.

V is TRBV27 and J is TRBJ1-5; D gene unclear. The V end was cut by 3 bases, the J end by 9 bases, with 9 bases between. The length of the CDR3 is 12 residues. Germline V CDR1 and CDR2: MNHEY, SMNVEV (reference sequence). For the CDR3, the DNA is TGTGCCAGCAGTTTCCCCGGGTGGCCCCAGCATTTT. This translates into CASSFPGWPQHF.

This clonotype was seen only a few times. J is TRBJ2-1 and V is TRBV29-1; TRBD1 matches 7 bases. With 7 bases clipped from V and 3 bases from J, the junction kept 6 bases outside the gene matches. Germline values: CDR1 SQVTM, CDR2 ANQGSEA. The CDR3 contains 13 residues. DNA of the CDR3: TGCAGCGGCCGGACAGGAGGCTACAATGAGCAGTTCTTC. Amino acids: CSGRTGGYNEQFF.

This clonotype showed up many times. The chain couples TRBV2 to TRBJ1-1; D unresolved. From germline, CDR1 is SNHLY and CDR2 FYNNEI. Trimming shortened V by 4 bases and J by 7 bases, and 7 bases separated the two germline ends. This CDR3 region has 11 residues. Written as DNA, the CDR3 is TGTGCCAGCAGTGGACCGATTGAAGCTTTCTTT. As protein: CASSGPIEAFF.

This clonotype was seen many times. The V gene is TRBV4-1, the J gene TRBJ1-1, with D hard to call. Trimming removed 0 bases from V and 10 bases from J, with 15 bases in between. CDR3 length: 14 residues. In germline, CDR1 is MGHRA, CDR2 YSYEKL. This chain's CDR3 is CASSQDAPVGLAFF. The DNA for the CDR3 is TGCGCCAGCAGCCAAGATGCGCCCGTGGGCTTAGCTTTCTTT.

This clonotype has only a few counts. This chain connects TRBV6-5 to TRBJ1-1; 9 bases are a match to TRBD1. The CDR3 loop spans 16 amino acids. Germline CDR1 and CDR2: MNHEY and SVGAGI. V was pared by 4 bases and J by 11 bases, with 17 bases of the junction left unmatched. CDR3 DNA: TGTGCCAGCAGTTCCCTCCTGTTAAGTCGGACAGGGGATGCTTTCTTT. Its protein product is CASSSLLLSRTGDAFF.

The sample holds many counts of this clonotype. The rearrangement links TRBV7-8 to TRBJ2-5, with D possibly being TRBD1 (6 bases). The germline gives CDR1 SGHVS, CDR2 FQNEAQ. The CDR3 is 16 residues long. V was cut by 2 bases and J by 0 bases, with 13 bases left in between. The CDR3 protein is CASSLSQGMYQETQYF. In nucleotides, the CDR3 is TGTGCCAGCAGCTTAAGTCAGGGGATGTACCAAGAGACCCAGTACTTC.

The chain recombines TRBV4-1 with TRBJ2-2; TRBD2 matches 7 bases. Germline V gives CDR1 MGHRA, CDR2 YSYEKL. V lost 5 bases and J lost 2; bases outside the gene matches: 23. The CDR3 spans 21 residues. The DNA of the CDR3 is TGCGCCAGCAGCGTCAGAACGGTCGGTCGTCCCCGGGAGGACAACACCGGGGAGCTGTTTTTT. Encoded protein: CASSVRTVGRPREDNTGELFF.

This clonotype was seen ten or more times. The rearrangement links TRBV5-5 to TRBJ2-2; weak D call: TRBD2 (6 bases). Per germline, CDR1 SGHKS and CDR2 YYEKEE (reference sequence). The CDR3 consists of 16 residues. Trimming took 0 bases from V and 4 from J, leaving 13 bases between them. CDR3 sequence: CASSLAGTLLTGELFF. The CDR3 DNA follows: TGTGCCAGCAGCTTGGCCGGGACTCTACTCACCGGGGAGCTGTTTTTT.

The rearrangement joins TRBV7-9 to TRBJ2-3, with TRBD1 identical over 7 bases. The germline V gene has CDR1 SEHNR and CDR2 FQNEAQ (reference sequence). Trimming at V came to 7 bases and at J to 3 bases, leaving 13 bases not matched to a gene. The CDR3 consists of 16 residues. This CDR3 reads CASNPVTGARTDTQYF. The CDR3, as DNA: TGTGCCAGCAACCCCGTTACAGGGGCGAGGACAGATACGCAGTATTTT.